These 5 T cell receptor beta chains were all obtained from the same sample, sequenced in a study of T cells in Graves' hyperthyroidism and ophthalmopathy. The investigators amplified TCR beta CDR3 regions from RNA transcripts. Initially, a first-round RT-PCR of the TCR CDR3 employed the HTBI primer set. MiXCR, run by TCRdb on the multiplex PCR reads, gives a single entry per CDR3 protein. The sample comprises 340,000 or so distinct CDR3 sequences, around a fifth of which are singletons, and around 48% rests with the top ten. The sequencing input was blood. The origin of the receptors is a woman aged 50 to 60 with Graves' hyperthyroidism.

This clonotype was recorded many times. V usage is TRBV7-8 and J usage is TRBJ2-7, with D perhaps TRBD2 (5 bases). V was shortened by 1 base and J by 1 base, with 8 bases between the two germline ends. Germline values: CDR1 SGHVS, CDR2 FQNEAQ. This CDR3 comprises 14 residues. CDR3 loop: CASSLGSGSYEQYF. CDR3 DNA: TGTGCCAGCAGCTTAGGAAGCGGATCCTACGAGCAGTACTTC.

There are many counts of this clonotype. V is TRBV6-5 and J is TRBJ1-5; D is unclear. The CDR3 is 16 amino acids. The germline gives CDR1 MNHEY, CDR2 SVGAGI. With 0 bases removed from V and 0 bases from J, the gap between germline ends came to 9 bases. DNA for the CDR3: TGTGCCAGCAGTTACTCGAGAACCTATAGCAATCAGCCCCAGCATTTT. Translating it yields CASSYSRTYSNQPQHF.

This clonotype has a handful of counts. This chain links TRBV7-2 with TRBJ1-2; tentatively, D is TRBD1 (5 bases). CDR1 is SGHTA, CDR2 FQGNSA, per germline. Trimming removed 1 base at V and 8 bases at J, with 11 bases between. CDR3 length: 13 residues. The CDR3 reads CASSLEAGYGYTF. The CDR3 DNA reads TGTGCCAGCAGCTTAGAGGCAGGGTACGGCTACACCTTC. Drawing the rest from reference TRBV7-2 and TRBJ1-2, the complete variable domain is GAGVSQSPSNKVTEKGKDVELRCDPISGHTALYWYRQSLGQGLEFLIYFQGNSAPDKSGLPSDRFSAERTGGSVSTLTIQRTQQEDSAVYLCASSLEAGYGYTFGSGTRLTVV.

The chain recombines TRBV30 with TRBJ1-1, with a tentative D call TRBD1 (5 bases). This CDR3 has 12 residues. Germline loops: CDR1 GTSNPN, CDR2 SVGIG (reference sequence). V was clipped by 6 bases and J by 2 bases, with 10 bases between them. CDR3 amino acids: CACEDTNTEAFF. The CDR3 region has the DNA TGTGCCTGTGAGGACACCAACACTGAAGCTTTCTTT.

There are many counts of this clonotype. The V and J genes are TRBV5-4 and TRBJ2-5, with 7 bases matching TRBD2. The V and J ends lost 4 bases and 5 bases, in that order; junction bases with no gene match: 14. There are 16 residues in the CDR3. CDR1 SGHNT and CDR2 YYREEE come from the germline V gene (reference sequence). In nucleotides, the CDR3 is TGTGCCAGCAGCCCAAAAGGTCGCGGGAGTGGCGAGACCCAGTACTTC. Protein sequence: CASSPKGRGSGETQYF.